The sequence of this TCR beta chain was determined in a study of PD-L1 blockade in urothelial cancer. Overall study: When patients started atezolizumab around 2014, it was given at 1,200 mg intravenously every 3 weeks. Researchers looked at the blood 3 weeks (second dose) and 6 weeks after treatment began. T cells were recovered from blood samples at a median of roughly 150,000.

Indicated time point: pretreatment peripheral blood. Between 1 and 8 samples, pretreatment and on-treatment, were given by each patient. In germline, CDR1 is LNHDA, CDR2 SQIVND (reference sequence). This CDR3 is 17 amino acids long. Unmatched junction bases numbered 15, after V lost 5 bases and J lost 5 bases. Some clones are missing from TCRdb's copy, which holds only in-frame ones; the method was immunoSEQ multiplex PCR. The data show around 130,000 clones, about four fifths seen once. The sequence was collected from a man aged 45-65 years with urothelial cancer. The chain recombines TRBV19 with TRBJ1-5, with 7 bases identical to TRBD1. Sample: PBMCs, taken around atezolizumab (anti-PD-L1) treatment. CDR3 coding DNA: TGTGCCAGTAGTCGAAAACGAACAGGGGATCGATATCAGCCCCAGCATTTT. It is translated as CASSRKRTGDRYQPQHF.